This section outlines one TCR beta chain sequence together with its context. Its binding antigen is unknown. Base qualities are missing; no much larger clone stands one base away. V and J are trimmed by 4 bases and 5 bases, and the gene matches miss 8 bases of the junction. The germline V gene specifies SGHTA as CDR1 and FQGNSA as CDR2. The CDR3 runs 16 residues from the cysteine to the phenylalanine. The CDR3 DNA has 48 bases and is translated from base 1. The entire isolated RNA was reverse transcribed using the High Capacity cDNA Reverse Transcription Kit, and thus expressed TCRB transcripts were sequenced. Deep immunoSEQ sequencing was performed on naive, central memory and regulatory T cell samples, with an average of about 4 million total reads per sample. Sorted cells were lysed in RLT buffer and RNA was extracted with DNase-treated RNeasy Micro or Mini kits, depending on cell number. To prevent cross-contamination, each cell subset was processed individually, whereas patient and healthy donor samples were processed jointly. The immunoSEQ multiplex PCR was used to amplify TCRB sequences from cDNA, yielding 87-bp fragments that span the CDR3 region. The amplicons were sequenced using the Illumina HiSeq platform. For the original study's pipeline: Synthetic template baselines were used to correct PCR bias computationally, reads within Hamming distance 2 were collapsed, and singletons that could not be merged were discarded. Reads were aligned to IMGT to assign V, D and J genes, CDR3 length, and insertions or deletions at six rearrangement sites. Within each subset, clonotype counts were normalized to sorted cell number, and only after that were true diversity and Gini coefficients computed with the tcR R package. The overlap coefficient, calculated on TCRB nucleotide sequences, was used to quantify repertoire sharing. Out-of-frame TCRB sequences from naive cells were analyzed to stand in for the pre-selection repertoire. Entries here come from immuneACCESS through TCRdb and include only in-frame sequences with V and J called. Some clones fail to appear in such tables; in the studies checked, an unresolved V gene covers under half of the shortfall, and the cause of the remainder is unknown. That table supplies the V and J calls and clone size; D and trimming were determined from the DNA. The sample data list about 360,000 clones, and over 10% of these were observed just once. The top ten hold about 0.018% of the sample.

Each donor gave one peripheral blood draw, around 0.12 L on average, collected into heparinised tubes. Using a panel that included CD45RO, CCR7, CD25, CD127, CD95 and CD27, naive, central memory, regulatory and stem cell-like memory CD4+ T cells were sorted on a BD FACSAria II. Every sorted population had a purity above 95%. PBMCs were isolated right away by Lymphoprep density gradient centrifugation and were stained directly, without culture. To minimize batch effects, samples were stained and sorted in pairs, one healthy donor with one patient per experiment. These data come from a study of beta chain features in type 1 diabetes (dated by TCRdb to 2016 to 2018). About the full investigation: Patients and healthy donors did not differ in mean age, gender distribution, total cell number or subset yield. A total of 90 million to 140 million sorted cells were examined across all samples, and RNA yield correlated strongly with the number of cells per subset. The study compared the TCRB repertoires of sorted circulating CD4+ T cell subsets in recently diagnosed type 1 diabetes patients with those in matched healthy donors. Naive and central memory subsets were obtained from all 30 or so donors, but regulatory and stem cell-like memory subsets were isolated from only 8 patients and roughly 8 healthy donors.

General study outcomes and caveats: Type 1 diabetes patients showed a moderate but significant shortening of TCRB CDR3 length in all four CD4+ subsets. At VDJ recombination sites, patients with type 1 diabetes made fewer insertions and deleted more nucleotides, a pattern implying thymic rearrangement abnormalities. Naive, central memory and regulatory TCRB repertoires appeared to be more alike among patients than among healthy donors. PCR may preferentially amplify shorter templates, but because patient and control samples were amplified and corrected together, any resulting skew would affect both groups equally. Because the HLA sub-analyses included only small numbers of individuals, any influence of HLA type on TCRB rearrangement was left unresolved. Because cDNA rather than genomic DNA was sequenced, highly expressing activated cells could have been over-represented, although no difference in activation and CD3 levels was found between groups.

Recombination joined TRBV7-2 with TRBJ2-5, with 12 bases aligning to TRBD2. Specimen: naive CD4+ T cells from blood. The meaning of the sample's cell subset or site label: true naive CD4+ T cells. The receptor's source is a man between 18 and 29 years old in good health. The CDR3 in this case is CASSSSTSGRWETQYF. At the DNA level, the sequence is TGTGCCAGCAGCTCTAGTACTAGCGGGAGGTGGGAGACCCAGTACTTC.